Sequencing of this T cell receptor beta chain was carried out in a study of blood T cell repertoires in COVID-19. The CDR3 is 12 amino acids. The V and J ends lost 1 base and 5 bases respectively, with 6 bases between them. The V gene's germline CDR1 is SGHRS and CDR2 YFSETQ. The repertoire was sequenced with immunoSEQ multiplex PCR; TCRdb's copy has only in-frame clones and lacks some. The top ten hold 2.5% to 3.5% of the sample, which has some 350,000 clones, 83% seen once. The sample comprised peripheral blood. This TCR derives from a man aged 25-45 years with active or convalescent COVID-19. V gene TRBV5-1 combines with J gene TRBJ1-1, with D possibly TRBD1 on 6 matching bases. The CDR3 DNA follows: TGCGCCAGCAGCTTGAGGGGGACTGAAGCTTTCTTT. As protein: CASSLRGTEAFF. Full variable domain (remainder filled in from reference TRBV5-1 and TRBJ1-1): KAGVTQTPRYLIKTRGQQVTLSCSPISGHRSVSWYQQTPGQGLQFLFEYFSETQRNKGNFPGRFSGRQFSNSRSEMNVSTLELGDSALYLCASSLRGTEAFFGQGTRLTVV.